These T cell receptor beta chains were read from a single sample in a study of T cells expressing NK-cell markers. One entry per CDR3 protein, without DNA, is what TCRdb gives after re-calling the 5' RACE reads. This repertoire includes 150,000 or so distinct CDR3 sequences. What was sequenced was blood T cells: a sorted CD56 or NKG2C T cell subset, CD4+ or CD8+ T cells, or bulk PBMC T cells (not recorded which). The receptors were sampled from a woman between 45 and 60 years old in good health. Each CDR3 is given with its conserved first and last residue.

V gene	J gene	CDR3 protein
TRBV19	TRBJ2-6	CASQYWGTVTSGANVLTF
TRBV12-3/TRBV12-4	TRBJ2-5	CASRAPGLKQETQYF
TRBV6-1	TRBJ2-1	CASSLSDRSYNEQFF
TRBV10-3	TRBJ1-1	CAIRQGGGNTEAFF
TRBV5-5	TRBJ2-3	CASSLAEPWADTQYF
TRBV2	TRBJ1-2	CASQGLNYGYTF
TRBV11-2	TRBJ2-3	CASSFRLDPADTQYF
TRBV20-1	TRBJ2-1	CSANPGLADYNEQFF
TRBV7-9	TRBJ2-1	CASSSSGSRNEQFF
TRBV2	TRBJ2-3	CAREIEGANTDTQYF
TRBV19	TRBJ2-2	CASSTNREESPGELFF
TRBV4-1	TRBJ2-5	CASSQEAGVRETQYF
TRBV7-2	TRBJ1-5	CASSLAVSGQPQHF
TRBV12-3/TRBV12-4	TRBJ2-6	CASTRTDLSSGANVLTF
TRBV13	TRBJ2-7	CASSPGGSPLYEQYF
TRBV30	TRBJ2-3	CAGQSGTSVQDTQYF
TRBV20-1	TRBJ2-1	CSARGRGRPSNEQFF
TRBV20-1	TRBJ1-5	CSAREGVGNQPQHF
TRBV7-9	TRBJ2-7	CASSSSGTGEEQYF
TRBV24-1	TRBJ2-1	CATSESGTVWDEQFF
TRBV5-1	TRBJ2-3	CASSDPGTRNPDTQYF
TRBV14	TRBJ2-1	CASSQVHSDEQFF
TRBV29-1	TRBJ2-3	CSVVDYGTDTQYF
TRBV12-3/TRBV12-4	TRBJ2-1	CASFNTGGSYNEQFF
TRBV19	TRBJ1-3	CASSKGLSGNTIYF
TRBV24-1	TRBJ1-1	CATRTSSNTEAFF
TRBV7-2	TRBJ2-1	CATQPPGRLGNEQFF
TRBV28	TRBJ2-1	CATGQGGGNEQFF
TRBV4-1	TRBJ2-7	CASSQGGQGALGSYEQYF
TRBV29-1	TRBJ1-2	CSAYGGETYGYTF
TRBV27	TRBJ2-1	CASGLANEQFF
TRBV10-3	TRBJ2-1	CAISESGGFDEQFF
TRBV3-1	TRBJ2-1	CASSLFPPGLAGGGGNEQFF
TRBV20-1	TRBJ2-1	CSAKALGMYNEQFF
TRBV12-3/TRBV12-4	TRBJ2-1	CASSGAHNEQFF
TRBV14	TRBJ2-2	CASSQIQGARELFF
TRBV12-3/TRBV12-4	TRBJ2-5	CASSHPTSEQETQYF
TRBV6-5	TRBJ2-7	CASSTDTEQYF
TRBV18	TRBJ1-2	CASSPWGGKVGEPGYTF
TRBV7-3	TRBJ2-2	CASSLSRTGELFF